This TCR beta chain was obtained from a study of molecular identifiers for immune sequencing clone quantification. Study-level points and caveats: In cases of identical TCR molecules sharing a barcode, highly expanded clone sizes could be underestimated. Jurkat TCR RNA spiked in from one cell reportedly remained identifiable amid 970,000 or so naive cells.

Preparation of naive CD8 libraries involved roughly 18,000 to 1,100,000 sorted cells and 10%, 30% or 50% RNA. For naive CD8 T cells, sorting used the CD8+CD4-CCR7+CD45RA+ phenotype. This clonotype was observed many times. Its antigen is not identified. The CDR3 is 14 amino acids. Trimming removed 0 bases at V and 1 base at J, with 7 bases between. Germline V gene sequence: CDR1 SGHRS, CDR2 YFSETQ. TCRdb passed the PCR reads through MiXCR, listing each CDR3 protein once. The sample shows some 680,000 distinct CDR3 sequences, roughly 25% of them seen only once. The sample was naive CD8+ T cells from blood, with Jurkat cell RNA spiked in. The sample's subset: FACS-sorted CD8+CD4-CCR7+CD45RA+ naive T cells. V is TRBV5-1 and J is TRBJ1-1, with D hard to call. The receptor comes from a human donor in good health. Some libraries in this study had Jurkat cell RNA spiked in. The CDR3 sequence is CASSLAPGNTEAFF. In nucleotides, the CDR3 is TGCGCCAGCAGCTTGGCCCCAGGGAACACTGAAGCTTTCTTT. Using reference TRBV5-1 and TRBJ1-1 for the parts outside the CDR3, the full variable domain is KAGVTQTPRYLIKTRGQQVTLSCSPISGHRSVSWYQQTPGQGLQFLFEYFSETQRNKGNFPGRFSGRQFSNSRSEMNVSTLELGDSALYLCASSLAPGNTEAFFGQGTRLTVV.